The rows below give T cell receptor beta chains drawn from one sample of a study of patients and donors after allogeneic stem cell transplantation. MiXCR was run by TCRdb on the RT-PCR reads, yielding one entry per CDR3 protein. The table includes about 960,000 distinct CDR3 sequences, around 17% detected once. Sequencing input: blood, either unsorted or a sorted T cell fraction (not recorded which). The receptors shown here come from a human donor who was either an allogeneic HSCT recipient or a stem cell or donor lymphocyte infusion donor (not recorded which). It is not recorded whose cells these are; they may come from a transplant donor. CDR3s include the opening cysteine and the closing phenylalanine or tryptophan. D genes are given only for firm matches. Some rows mark clone size as missing; the rest say once, few, many or name a class of expanded clone.

V	J	D	size	CDR3	DNA
TRBV20-1	TRBJ2-7	.	many	CSARAAGSGHEQYF	TGCAGTGCTAGAGCGGCTGGAAGCGGCCACGAGCAGTACTTC
TRBV25-1	TRBJ2-5	TRBD2	.	CASSDASGRRETQYF	TGTGCCAGCAGTGATGCTAGCGGGAGACGGGAGACCCAGTACTTC
TRBV21-1	TRBJ2-7	.	few	CASSGKGGRDQNRSSYEQYF	TGTGCCAGCAGCGGGAAGGGAGGCAGGGATCAAAACAGAAGCTCCTACGAGCAGTACTTC
TRBV18	TRBJ2-5	.	few	CASSPPLRVSETQYF	TGTGCCAGCTCACCACCGTTGAGGGTTTCGGAGACCCAGTACTTC
TRBV6-5	TRBJ1-6	.	.	CASSYSTRAWGNSPLHF	TGTGCCAGCAGTTACTCGACTAGGGCGTGGGGTAATTCACCCCTCCACTTT
TRBV6-5	TRBJ1-2	.	few	CASSRTREGYTF	TGTGCCAGCAGCCGGACACGGGAAGGCTACACCTTC
TRBV20-1	TRBJ1-1	.	few	CSASIGTTEAFF	TGCAGTGCCTCAATAGGGACCACTGAAGCTTTCTTT
TRBV4-2	TRBJ2-1	TRBD2	.	CASSQLGLVNNEQFF	TGTGCCAGCAGCCAACTGGGACTAGTGAACAATGAGCAGTTCTTC
TRBV30	TRBJ2-3	.	.	CAWSPVTDTQYF	TGTGCCTGGAGTCCGGTCACAGATACGCAGTATTTT
TRBV5-1	TRBJ1-2	.	.	CASSLRQTNYGYTF	TGCGCCAGCAGCTTGCGGCAGACTAACTATGGCTACACCTTC
TRBV10-3	TRBJ1-5	.	.	CAISESVSNQPQHF	TGTGCCATCAGTGAGTCGGTGAGCAATCAGCCCCAGCATTTT
TRBV5-1	TRBJ2-1	TRBD1	.	CASSWGDRVGMVLNEQFF	TGCGCCAGCAGCTGGGGAGACAGGGTAGGAATGGTTCTCAATGAGCAGTTCTTC
TRBV30	TRBJ1-1	TRBD1	.	CAWDRAGTEAFF	TGTGCCTGGGACAGGGCGGGCACTGAAGCTTTCTTT
TRBV5-6	TRBJ1-1	TRBD1	few	CASSLGQGAMNTEAFF	TGTGCCAGCAGCTTGGGACAGGGGGCCATGAACACTGAAGCTTTCTTT
TRBV6-1	TRBJ2-5	TRBD1	.	CASSEMGQGAYETQYF	TGTGCCAGCAGTGAAATGGGACAGGGGGCTTATGAGACCCAGTACTTC
TRBV12-3/TRBV12-4	TRBJ2-7	TRBD2	.	CASSPGTRIKDYEQYF	TGTGCCAGCAGCCCCGGGACTAGGATTAAGGACTACGAGCAGTACTTC
TRBV18	TRBJ2-1	TRBD2	few	CASSPPTSAYNEQFF	TGTGCCAGCTCACCACCGACTAGCGCCTACAATGAGCAGTTCTTC
TRBV12-3/TRBV12-4	TRBJ1-5	TRBD1	few	CASTPRTGGNQPQHF	TGTGCCAGCACCCCCAGGACAGGGGGCAATCAGCCCCAGCATTTT
TRBV3-1	TRBJ1-1	TRBD1	few	CASSRGLSTEAFF	TGTGCCAGCAGCAGGGGGCTTTCCACTGAAGCTTTCTTT
TRBV5-6	TRBJ2-3	.	.	CASGADNTQYF	TGTGCCAGCGGAGCGGATAATACGCAGTATTTT
TRBV6-2/TRBV6-3	TRBJ2-7	.	.	CASSYLTYEQYF	TGTGCCAGCAGTTACCTCACCTACGAGCAGTACTTC
TRBV9	TRBJ1-5	.	many	CASSVDMGASQPQHF	TGTGCCAGCAGCGTAGATATGGGGGCGAGTCAGCCCCAGCATTTT
TRBV12-3/TRBV12-4	TRBJ2-4	.	.	CASSQKDSLGAKNIQYF	TGTGCCAGCAGTCAGAAGGACAGCTTGGGGGCGAAAAACATTCAGTACTTC
TRBV4-1	TRBJ1-1	TRBD1	.	CASSQEGQGFTTEAFF	TGCGCCAGCAGCCAAGAGGGACAGGGATTTACCACTGAAGCTTTCTTT
TRBV24-1	TRBJ2-2	.	few	CATSYYSSGELFF	TGTGCCACCAGTTACTACAGTTCCGGGGAGCTGTTTTTT
TRBV10-3	TRBJ2-3	.	.	CAIGGSSTDTQYF	TGTGCCATCGGGGGAAGTAGCACAGATACGCAGTATTTT
TRBV10-3	TRBJ1-1	.	many	CAISEGYTEAFF	TGTGCCATCAGTGAGGGGTACACTGAAGCTTTCTTT
TRBV6-5	TRBJ2-6	.	few	CASSYSGPMGANVLTF	TGTGCCAGCAGTTACTCGGGCCCCATGGGGGCCAACGTCCTGACTTTC
TRBV2	TRBJ1-5	.	few	CASSFETGSNQPQHF	TGTGCCAGCAGTTTCGAGACTGGTAGCAATCAGCCCCAGCATTTT
TRBV20-1	TRBJ2-4	TRBD1	few	CSATTGGSGVNIQYF	TGCAGTGCTACCACAGGGGGCTCAGGAGTAAACATTCAGTACTTC
TRBV12-3/TRBV12-4	TRBJ1-4	.	few	CASSPDVREKLFF	TGTGCCAGCAGTCCCGACGTTAGAGAAAAACTGTTTTTT
TRBV27	TRBJ2-5	TRBD2	few	CALGRDQETQYF	TGTGCCCTTGGGAGGGACCAAGAGACCCAGTACTTC
TRBV6-1	TRBJ1-1	.	.	CASRRGTWAAPNMNTEAFF	TGTGCCAGCAGAAGAGGAACTTGGGCAGCACCGAACATGAACACTGAAGCTTTCTTT
TRBV12-3/TRBV12-4	TRBJ1-2	TRBD1	few	CASSSHGQGIGYTF	TGTGCCAGCAGTTCCCATGGACAGGGGATTGGCTACACCTTC
TRBV4-1	TRBJ1-1	.	few	CASSQDPDMNTEAFF	TGCGCCAGCAGCCAAGATCCCGACATGAACACTGAAGCTTTCTTT
TRBV4-3	TRBJ2-6	.	.	CASSPSGTVGANVLTF	TGCGCCAGCAGCCCTTCCGGGACCGTTGGGGCCAACGTCCTGACTTTC
TRBV27	TRBJ1-2	TRBD1	few	CASSLTPAWGQLYGYTF	TGTGCCAGCAGTTTAACCCCAGCGTGGGGACAGCTCTATGGCTACACCTTC
TRBV5-1	TRBJ1-2	.	few	CASSLSENYGYTF	TGCGCCAGCAGCTTGTCAGAGAACTATGGCTACACCTTC
TRBV11-1	TRBJ2-1	TRBD2	.	CASSARKAGGGDNYNEQFF	TGTGCCAGCAGCGCCAGGAAAGCGGGGGGCGGAGACAACTACAATGAGCAGTTCTTC
TRBV20-1	TRBJ2-2	.	.	CSASWKGVNTGELFF	TGCAGTGCTAGCTGGAAGGGGGTAAACACCGGGGAGCTGTTTTTT
TRBV6-5	TRBJ1-1	TRBD1	.	CASSYSDRGANTEAFF	TGTGCCAGCAGTTACTCCGACAGGGGCGCGAACACTGAAGCTTTCTTT
TRBV2	TRBJ2-7	.	few	CASTSRVYEQYF	TGTGCCAGCACCTCCAGGGTCTACGAGCAGTACTTC
TRBV20-1	TRBJ1-5	TRBD1	.	CSARATPGGNQPQHF	TGCAGTGCTAGAGCGACTCCAGGGGGTAATCAGCCCCAGCATTTT
TRBV7-2	TRBJ2-5	TRBD2	.	CASTRVGGEYQETQYF	TGTGCCAGCACCCGGGTGGGGGGGGAGTACCAAGAGACCCAGTACTTC
TRBV12-3/TRBV12-4	TRBJ2-1	TRBD1	few	CASSLRQGVDEQFF	TGTGCCAGCAGTTTACGACAGGGGGTAGATGAGCAGTTCTTC
TRBV12-3/TRBV12-4	TRBJ1-6	TRBD1	.	CASRYRDSLGSPLHF	TGTGCCAGCAGATACCGGGACAGCCTAGGTTCACCCCTCCACTTT
TRBV29-1	TRBJ2-1	.	few	CSVDGLISLPYNEQFF	TGCAGCGTTGATGGTCTGATTTCACTTCCCTACAATGAGCAGTTCTTC
TRBV2	TRBJ1-4	.	few	CASGRDEANEKLFF	TGTGCCAGCGGCCGGGACGAGGCTAATGAAAAACTGTTTTTT
TRBV7-2	TRBJ1-4	.	few	CASSLSALGSVGEKLFF	TGTGCCAGCAGCTTGTCCGCCTTAGGGTCTGTGGGCGAAAAACTGTTTTTT
TRBV15	TRBJ2-3	TRBD1	many	CAIRSNGQADTQYF	TGTGCCATCAGATCCAACGGACAGGCAGATACGCAGTATTTT
TRBV6-5	TRBJ1-5	TRBD1	few	CASSFDRVDQPQHF	TGTGCCAGCAGTTTTGACAGGGTGGATCAGCCCCAGCATTTT
TRBV5-1	TRBJ2-1	TRBD1	few	CASSFNRGHGEQFF	TGCGCCAGCAGCTTCAACAGGGGGCATGGTGAGCAGTTCTTC